What follows describes a single T cell receptor (beta chain). In the original processing: Estimated nucleated cell counts came from reference gene primer amplification. Generated by immunoSEQ multiplex PCR, the TCRdb table keeps only in-frame clones and is missing some. V, J and clone size are taken as reported in that table, and D and trimming were inferred from the DNA itself. Of 250,000 to 350,000 clones listed, around 85% are singletons. The record originates from a study of blood T cell repertoires in COVID-19. As for the study in general: Material from acute and convalescent COVID-19 was sourced from the United States, Italy and Spain. The cDNA or gDNA used as material had been derived from T cells, B-cell-depleted T cells, or PBMCs.

The sequence came from a woman under 40 who had recovered from COVID-19. The sample was peripheral blood.

The CDR3 sequence is CASSQDRRGGESFHF. DNA for the CDR3: TGTGCCAGCAGCCAAGACAGACGCGGCGGGGAGAGCTTCCACTTT. The rearrangement uses TRBV11-2 and TRBJ1-6; D might be TRBD1 (5 bases). This CDR3 region has 15 residues. Germline CDR1 and CDR2: SGHAT and FQNNGV. Trimming stripped 5 bases from V and 17 bases from J, with 25 bases between.